The 9 T cell receptor beta chains below were found in one sample sequenced in a study of cytomegalovirus exposure and HLA in healthy donors (dated by TCRdb to between 2016 and 2019). Library generation was performed with the immunoSEQ multiplex PCR assay. For the multiplex PCR, a mixture combining 60 forward primers for TCR Vbeta segments and 13 reverse primers for TCR Jbeta segments was used. TCRdb limited this immuneACCESS table to in-frame rearrangements with V and J called. A share of clones is missing; checked studies link under half to unresolved V genes, and the rest is unexplained. In all, the sample holds 120,000 or so clones, and 82% of those were seen once. The top ten clonotypes cover roughly 1.5% of the sample. The sample was PBMCs. Receptor source: a woman aged 18-29 years in good health and CMV-seronegative.

With regard to this clone: The junction differs from germline at one of its ends, possibly a read error. The CDR3 loop is CASGLNPTYEQYF. The CDR3, as DNA: TGTGCCAGCGGCTTGAATCCAACCTACGAGCAGTACTTC. The J gene is TRBJ2-7, the V gene TRBV5-6; D remains unclear. Germline CDR1 reads SGHDT; CDR2 reads YYEEEE. The CDR3 is 13 amino acids.

The V gene is TRBV7-9, the J gene TRBJ1-2, with TRBD1 identical over 9 bases. With V trimmed by 5 bases and J by 8 bases, 9 bases remained unmatched. This CDR3 is built from 14 residues. Germline-derived CDR1 and CDR2 are SEHNR and FQNEAQ (reference sequence). CDR3 loop: CASSQGQGSGGYTF. Here the CDR3 DNA reads TGTGCCAGCAGCCAGGGACAGGGATCTGGGGGCTACACCTTC. The variable domain in full, completed from reference TRBV7-9 and TRBJ1-2, reads DTGVSQNPRHKITKRGQNVTFRCDPISEHNRLYWYRQTLGQGPEFLTYFQNEAQLEKSRLLSDRFSAERPKGSFSTLEIQRTEQGDSAMYLCASSQGQGSGGYTFGSGTRLTVV.

This chain links TRBV6-4 with TRBJ1-1; D remains unclear. The CDR3 has 16 amino acids. Germline lookup yields CDR1 MRHNA and CDR2 SNTAGT. V was shortened by 0 bases and J by 6 bases, with 17 bases between the two germline ends. The CDR3 region is CASSDSMEGGQSEAFF. For the CDR3, the DNA is TGTGCCAGCAGTGACTCGATGGAGGGAGGTCAGTCTGAAGCTTTCTTT.

The sample holds a few counts of this clone. J is TRBJ1-2 and V is TRBV7-9, with D perhaps TRBD1 (5 bases). Trimming shortened V by 4 bases and J by 5 bases, and 8 bases separated the two germline ends. Germline V gives CDR1 SEHNR, CDR2 FQNEAQ (reference sequence). This CDR3 contains 12 residues. CDR3 coding DNA: TGTGCCAGCAGCTCCAGGGTTTATGGCTACACCTTC. It is translated as CASSSRVYGYTF.

The J gene is TRBJ1-1, the V gene TRBV2, with D possibly being TRBD1 (6 bases). The germline V gene has CDR1 SNHLY and CDR2 FYNNEI. The CDR3 length is 14 residues. V dropped 6 bases and J dropped 3 bases, with 14 bases sitting between them. The DNA of the CDR3 is TGTGCCAGCAGCGCGCAAGGGGGTGACACTGAAGCTTTCTTT. This sequence encodes CASSAQGGDTEAFF.

The genes are TRBV12-5 and TRBJ1-6; the D gene is possibly TRBD1 (5 bases). This CDR3 spans 18 amino acids. CDR1 is LGHNT, CDR2 FRNRAP, per germline. V was cut by 0 bases and J by 2 bases, with 14 bases left in between. This CDR3 is CASGLVPAGGAYNSPLHF. The CDR3 DNA reads TGTGCTAGTGGTTTGGTACCAGCCGGGGGTGCCTATAATTCACCCCTCCACTTT.

V usage is TRBV27 and J usage is TRBJ1-2, with D unclear. CDR1 and CDR2 from the germline V gene are MNHEY and SMNVEV (reference sequence). The CDR3 spans 12 residues. The V gene lost 6 bases and the J gene lost 8 bases, with 13 bases spanning the gap. The CDR3 reads CASRAAREGYTF. The DNA of the CDR3 is TGTGCCAGCAGGGCAGCCCGGGAAGGCTACACCTTC.

The chain joins TRBV7-9 to TRBJ2-3; perhaps TRBD1 as D (6 bases). The CDR3 loop spans 13 amino acids. V shed 6 bases and J shed 4 bases, with 11 bases lying between them. Germline assignment: CDR1 SEHNR and CDR2 FQNEAQ (reference sequence). CDR3 region: CASSPRGPDTQYF. The CDR3 coding sequence is TGTGCCAGCAGTCCCAGGGGTCCAGATACGCAGTATTTT.

The chain employs TRBV7-3 and TRBJ1-1, with 7 bases aligning to TRBD1. Trimming took 5 bases from V and 3 from J; bases not matched to a gene: 6. Germline CDR1 SGHTA, CDR2 FQGTGA. This CDR3 has 14 residues. CDR3 nucleotides: TGTGCCAGCAGCCCATCGGGACAGTACACTGAAGCTTTCTTT. As protein: CASSPSGQYTEAFF.